One and the same sample provided the 28 T cell receptor beta chains below, sequenced in a study of CD8+ T cells in alopecia areata. The treatment here: oral pan-JAK inhibitor, 5-10 mg twice daily. Once RNA had been extracted, it was reverse transcribed into cDNA to act as the sequencing template. Some clones are missing from TCRdb's copy, which holds only in-frame ones; the method was immunoSEQ multiplex PCR. The sample gives 150,000 to 200,000 clones, less than 70% of which show up once; roughly 1.3% is in the top ten. This sample comprised CD4+ T cells sorted from blood, obtained between weeks 49 and 50, from a patient treated with tofacitinib. The receptors here all came from a human donor with alopecia areata.

The chain has TRBV14 and TRBJ2-2; no reliable D call. CDR3 length: 12 amino acids. Trimming stripped 0 bases from V and 13 bases from J, with 9 bases between. Germline lookup yields CDR1 SGHDN and CDR2 FVKESK. The CDR3, as DNA: TGTGCCAGCAGCCAAGAGTCGTTCGGGCTGTTTTTT. This gives the protein CASSQESFGLFF.

This clone was counted at least ten times. One end of the junction varies from germline; a read error may be responsible. V usage is TRBV2 and J usage is TRBJ1-1; D unresolved. Germline V gene lookup returns CDR1 SNHLY and CDR2 FYNNEI. CDR3 length: 11 amino acids. The CDR3 nucleotides are TGCGGGAGTTTCATGAACACTGAAGCTTTCTTT. This encodes CGSFMNTEAFF.

This clone was seen more than once but under ten times. The gene calls are TRBV29-1 and TRBJ2-1; perhaps TRBD1 as D (5 bases). V lost 4 bases and J 7 bases, leaving 11 bases between the germline ends. This CDR3 contains 12 residues. Looked up from germline, CDR1 is SQVTM and CDR2 is ANQGSEA. The DNA for the CDR3 is TGCAGCGTTGTAAAAAGGGGAAATGAGCAGTTCTTC. This gives the protein CSVVKRGNEQFF.

This CDR3 is CATSSGTEAFF. The CDR3 DNA sequence: TGTGCCACGTCCTCGGGGACTGAAGCTTTCTTT. This chain links TRBV10-3 with TRBJ1-1, with unresolved D. The CDR3 contains 11 residues. V lost 10 bases and J lost 5, with 11 bases in between. Looked up from germline, CDR1 is ENHRY and CDR2 is SYGVKD.

J is TRBJ2-7 and V is TRBV7-2; D remains unclear. The germline gives CDR1 SGHTA, CDR2 FQGNSA. Trimming removed 4 bases at V and 2 bases at J, with 12 bases between. The CDR3 sequence is 14 residues long. The CDR3 sequence: CASSSPPPAYEQYF. CDR3 bases: TGTGCCAGCAGCTCCCCACCTCCTGCCTACGAGCAGTACTTC.

This sequence joins TRBV15 and TRBJ1-2, with D perhaps TRBD1 (5 bases). Germline CDR1 and CDR2: LNHNV and YYDKDF (reference sequence). The CDR3 is 13 amino acids. Trimming pared 1 base from V and 7 bases from J, leaving 10 bases between. CDR3 residues: CATSRVGAPGYTF. The CDR3 nucleotides read TGTGCCACCAGCAGAGTTGGGGCTCCTGGCTACACCTTC.

The sample holds one count of this clone. The chain links TRBV11-2 to TRBJ2-7; no reliable D call. V lost 1 base, J lost 4 bases, and 8 bases lay in between. This CDR3 contains 13 residues. Looked up from germline, CDR1 is SGHAT and CDR2 is FQNNGV. This CDR3 reads CASSLVPLYEQYF. The CDR3, as DNA: TGTGCCAGCAGCTTAGTGCCCCTTTACGAGCAGTACTTC.

The CDR3 nucleotides read TGTGCCAGCAGCTATGGGCCCTACACAGATACGCAGTATTTT. It specifies CASSYGPYTDTQYF. The chain has TRBV7-3 and TRBJ2-3; D gene uncertain. This CDR3 is built from 14 residues. Germline values: CDR1 SGHTA, CDR2 FQGTGA. V was shortened by 4 bases and J by 2 bases, with 10 bases between the two germline ends.

The gene calls are TRBV5-6 and TRBJ1-1; D call uncertain. The germline V and J ends were trimmed by 5 bases and 2 bases, with 13 bases remaining between them. The CDR3 spans 14 residues. The germline CDR1 and CDR2 sequences are SGHDT and YYEEEE. The chain's CDR3 is CASRRWTPNTEAFF. The CDR3 DNA sequence: TGTGCCAGCAGAAGGTGGACCCCAAACACTGAAGCTTTCTTT. Complete variable domain (other parts from reference TRBV5-6 and TRBJ1-1): DAGVTQSPTHLIKTRGQQVTLRCSPKSGHDTVSWYQQALGQGPQFIFQYYEEEERQRGNFPDRFSGHQFPNYSSELNVNALLLGDSALYLCASRRWTPNTEAFFGQGTRLTVV.

V gene TRBV29-1 combines with J gene TRBJ1-5; weak D call: TRBD1 (6 bases). The CDR3 has 13 amino acids. The V gene's germline CDR1 is SQVTM and CDR2 ANQGSEA. Trimming left V 3 bases short and J 6 bases short, with 12 bases between. The CDR3 loop reads CSVEVDRGQPQHF. The DNA for the CDR3 is TGCAGCGTTGAGGTGGACAGAGGTCAGCCCCAGCATTTT.

The genes are TRBV9 and TRBJ2-3; TRBD2 is a possible D gene (6 bases). V lost 0 bases, J lost 2 bases, and 19 bases lay in between. The CDR3 totals 18 residues. Per germline, CDR1 SGDLS and CDR2 YYNGEE. The CDR3 nucleotides are TGTGCCAGCAGCGTAGAATTCGGGGGAGGTCTGTACACAGATACGCAGTATTTT. It translates to CASSVEFGGGLYTDTQYF.

The chain carries TRBV10-3 and TRBJ2-6; no firm D call. The ends were cut back, 9 bases at V and 0 bases at J, with 12 bases in the middle. The CDR3 is 15 amino acids. Germline CDR1 reads ENHRY; CDR2 reads SYGVKD. The CDR3 region has the DNA TGTGCCATGAGCTCCGGCTTCTCTGGGGCCAACGTCCTGACTTTC. This sequence encodes CAMSSGFSGANVLTF.

The gene calls are TRBV4-2 and TRBJ1-2, with no clear D. Germline loops: CDR1 LGHNA, CDR2 YNFKEQ. V lost 0 bases and J lost 3, with 17 bases in between. This CDR3 region has 17 residues. The chain's CDR3 is CASSQEHRGTKDYGYTF. The CDR3 nucleotides read TGTGCCAGCAGCCAAGAGCATCGAGGTACGAAGGACTATGGCTACACCTTC.

This clone has a single count. The chain joins TRBV7-2 to TRBJ2-4; D is perhaps TRBD2 (5 bases). This CDR3 comprises 15 residues. Trimming took 4 bases from V and 5 from J, leaving 15 bases between them. Germline lookup yields CDR1 SGHTA and CDR2 FQGNSA. The CDR3 is CASSSGGSRENIQYF. CDR3 nucleotides: TGTGCCAGCAGCTCCGGAGGCAGTCGGGAAAACATTCAGTACTTC.

This clone was observed once. The V call is TRBV13, the J call TRBJ1-1; unclear D gene. V was trimmed by 0 bases and J by 5 bases, leaving 1 base between them. The CDR3 sequence is 11 residues long. Germline V CDR1 and CDR2: PRHDT, FYEKMQ (reference sequence). CDR3 DNA sequence: TGTGCCAGCAGCTTAGGGACTGAAGCTTTCTTT. This sequence encodes CASSLGTEAFF.

There are a few counts of this clone. The V gene is TRBV29-1, the J gene TRBJ2-2, with D hard to call. V was shortened by 3 bases and J by 1 base, with 3 bases between the two germline ends. In germline, CDR1 is SQVTM, CDR2 ANQGSEA. CDR3 length: 12 amino acids. CDR3 in DNA: TGCAGCGTTGAGGGGAACACCGGGGAGCTGTTTTTT. Residues: CSVEGNTGELFF.

The count of this clone is one. The chain has TRBV15 and TRBJ2-5, with a possible D match to TRBD1 (9 bases). CDR1 is LNHNV and CDR2 is YYDKDF in the germline V gene (reference sequence). The CDR3 is made up of 17 amino acids. Trimming cost V 1 base and J 5 bases, with 20 bases left between them. CDR3 protein: CATSRVREGQGLETQYF. The CDR3 region has the DNA TGTGCCACCAGCAGAGTTCGGGAGGGACAGGGACTTGAGACCCAGTACTTC.

The chain couples TRBV19 to TRBJ2-6; no reliable D call. There are 18 residues in the CDR3. Trimming pared 4 bases from V and 1 base from J, leaving 17 bases between. Germline CDR1 LNHDA, CDR2 SQIVND (reference sequence). CDR3 in amino acids: CASSTPTWKVSGANVLTF. The CDR3 DNA reads as TGTGCCAGTAGTACTCCGACATGGAAAGTATCTGGGGCCAACGTCCTGACTTTC.

The rearrangement joins TRBV7-2 to TRBJ1-6, with 7 bases fitting TRBD1. J lost 8 bases, V lost 5 bases, and 9 bases had no gene match. The germline CDR1 and CDR2 sequences are SGHTA and FQGNSA. This CDR3 has 15 residues. For the CDR3, the DNA is TGTGCCAGCAGCGTACCAGACAGGGACGATTCACCCCTCCACTTT. This translates into CASSVPDRDDSPLHF.

In the case of this clone: Other nucleotide sequences from this sample produce the same CDR3. The rearrangement joins TRBV30 to TRBJ1-5; D possibly corresponds to TRBD1 (5 bases). Germline lookup yields CDR1 GTSNPN and CDR2 SVGIG (reference sequence). The CDR3 covers 13 residues. The V and J ends lost 1 base and 1 base respectively, with 5 bases between them. DNA of the CDR3: TGTGCCTGGAGTGGACAGAGCAATCAGCCCCAGCATTTT. It translates to CAWSGQSNQPQHF. The complete variable domain, with remaining parts taken from reference TRBV30 and TRBJ1-5, reads SQTIHQWPATLVQPVGSPLSLECTVEGTSNPNLYWYRQAAGRGLQLLFYSVGIGQISSEVPQNLSASRPQDRQFILSSKKLLLSDSGFYLCAWSGQSNQPQHFGDGTRLSIL.

The chain combines TRBV25-1 with TRBJ2-5; TRBD2 matches 7 bases. Germline CDR1 and CDR2: MGHDK and SYGVNS. This CDR3 has 11 amino acids. V was clipped by 8 bases and J by 5 bases; unmatched bases: 2. As DNA, the CDR3 is TGTGCCAGCGCCGGGGGGGAGACCCAGTACTTC. Protein: CASAGGETQYF.

V is TRBV23-1 and J is TRBJ1-2; D may be TRBD1 (5 bases). TRBV23-1 is an open reading frame whose function is uncertain. The CDR3 length is 14 residues. Trimming stripped 4 bases from V and 4 bases from J, with 13 bases between. The CDR3 nucleotides read TGCGCCAGCAGTCTAAACGGGGGTTCCTATGGCTACACCTTC. Encoded protein: CASSLNGGSYGYTF.

The J gene is TRBJ1-2, the V gene TRBV25-1, with D tentatively TRBD1 (5 bases). Trimming cost V 5 bases and J 8 bases, with 15 bases left between them. The CDR3 contains 13 residues. Per germline, CDR1 MGHDK and CDR2 SYGVNS. The CDR3 protein is CASSSQRGRGYTF. The CDR3 region has the DNA TGTGCCAGCAGTTCTCAGCGGGGGAGGGGCTACACCTTC.

This chain joins TRBV4-3 and TRBJ2-4, with D possibly being TRBD1 or TRBD2 (5 bases each). Trimming took 0 bases from V and 6 from J, leaving 27 bases between them. The CDR3 sequence is 20 residues long. Germline lookup yields CDR1 LGHNA and CDR2 YSLEER. The CDR3 region is CASSQEVSAGFIGGRNIQYF. In DNA, the CDR3 is TGCGCCAGCAGCCAAGAAGTATCGGCAGGGTTTATTGGAGGCAGAAACATTCAGTACTTC.

V is TRBV7-3 and J is TRBJ1-6; D remains unclear. Trimming pared 2 bases from V and 7 bases from J, leaving 12 bases between. Germline CDR1 reads SGHTA; CDR2 reads FQGTGA. The CDR3 runs to 15 residues. CDR3 region: CASSLGLAPNSPLHF. The CDR3 nucleotides read TGTGCCAGCAGCTTAGGACTGGCCCCCAATTCACCCCTCCACTTT.

The rearrangement uses TRBV4-1 and TRBJ2-7; maybe TRBD1 (6 bases). Trimming removed 1 base at V and 1 base at J, with 11 bases between. The CDR3 runs to 15 residues. Germline assignment: CDR1 MGHRA and CDR2 YSYEKL. CDR3 sequence (DNA): TGCGCCAGCAGCCAAGGGTCAGGGACATCCTACGAGCAGTACTTC. Protein sequence: CASSQGSGTSYEQYF.

This chain connects TRBV27 to TRBJ2-2, with D unresolved. Trimming shortened V by 7 bases and J by 4 bases, and 10 bases separated the two germline ends. Germline CDR1 is MNHEY and CDR2 is SMNVEV (reference sequence). The CDR3 loop spans 13 amino acids. The CDR3 DNA sequence: TGTGCCAGCACAGGACGGACCACCGGGGAGCTGTTTTTT. Protein product: CASTGRTTGELFF.

V usage is TRBV20-1 and J usage is TRBJ2-2; D might be TRBD1 (5 bases). The CDR3 loop spans 11 amino acids. Germline assignment: CDR1 DFQATT and CDR2 SNEGSKA (reference sequence). V lost 1 base and J lost 10, with 7 bases in between. CDR3 region: CSARGGQELFF. In DNA form, the CDR3 reads TGCAGTGCTAGAGGGGGCCAGGAGCTGTTTTTT.